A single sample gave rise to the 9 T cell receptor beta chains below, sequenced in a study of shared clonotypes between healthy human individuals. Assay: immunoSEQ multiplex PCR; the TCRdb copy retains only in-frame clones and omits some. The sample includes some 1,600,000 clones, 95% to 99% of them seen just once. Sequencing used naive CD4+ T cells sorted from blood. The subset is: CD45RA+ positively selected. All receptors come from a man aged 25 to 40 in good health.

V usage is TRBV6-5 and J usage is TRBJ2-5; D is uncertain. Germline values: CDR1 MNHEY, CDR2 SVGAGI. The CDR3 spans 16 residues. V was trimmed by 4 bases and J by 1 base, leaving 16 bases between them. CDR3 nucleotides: TGTGCCAGCAGTTGGTCTAGTGTTTTGCTCCAAGAGACCCAGTACTTC. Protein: CASSWSSVLLQETQYF.

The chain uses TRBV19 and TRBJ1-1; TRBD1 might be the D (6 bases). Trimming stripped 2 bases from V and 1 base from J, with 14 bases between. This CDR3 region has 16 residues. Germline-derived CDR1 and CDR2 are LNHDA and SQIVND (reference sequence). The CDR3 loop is CASSITPGQSNTEAFF. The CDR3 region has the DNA TGTGCCAGTAGTATAACCCCCGGACAGTCGAACACTGAAGCTTTCTTT.

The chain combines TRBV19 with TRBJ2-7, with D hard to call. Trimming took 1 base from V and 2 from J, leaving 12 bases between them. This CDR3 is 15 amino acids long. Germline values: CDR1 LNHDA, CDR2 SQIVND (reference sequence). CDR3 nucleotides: TGTGCCAGTAGTATAGCGTCGTTCCATACCTACGAGCAGTACTTC. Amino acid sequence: CASSIASFHTYEQYF.

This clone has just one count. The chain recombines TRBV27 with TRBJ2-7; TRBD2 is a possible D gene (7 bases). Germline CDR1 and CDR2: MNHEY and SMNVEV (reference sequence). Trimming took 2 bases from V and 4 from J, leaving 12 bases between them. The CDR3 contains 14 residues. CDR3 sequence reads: CASSLGGRGYEQYF. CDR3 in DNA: TGTGCCAGCAGTTTAGGTGGGAGGGGGTACGAGCAGTACTTC.

The CDR3 sequence is CASSPLGGRYTQYF. The CDR3 DNA sequence: TGTGCCAGCAGTCCCCTGGGAGGGCGGTATACGCAGTATTTT. The chain couples TRBV25-1 to TRBJ2-3, with 7 positions matching TRBD2. Germline lookup yields CDR1 MGHDK and CDR2 SYGVNS. After removal of 5 bases from V and 7 bases from J, the junction contained 9 bases not matched to a gene. The CDR3 length is 14 residues.

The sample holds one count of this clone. In DNA form, the CDR3 reads TGTGCCAGCAGCGTGGAACCGACTCTCGCCGAGCAGTACTTC. Its translation is CASSVEPTLAEQYF. The V call is TRBV9, the J call TRBJ2-7; D is undetermined. Per germline, CDR1 SGDLS and CDR2 YYNGEE. Between the trimmed V and J ends, which lost 2 bases and 6 bases, there was a span of 15 bases. This CDR3 contains 14 residues.

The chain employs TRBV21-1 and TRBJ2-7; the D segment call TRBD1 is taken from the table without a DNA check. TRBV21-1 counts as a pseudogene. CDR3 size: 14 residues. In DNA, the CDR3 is TGTGCCAGCAGCCCAGGACAGGGTTCCTACGAGCAGTACTTC. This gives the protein CASSPGQGSYEQYF.

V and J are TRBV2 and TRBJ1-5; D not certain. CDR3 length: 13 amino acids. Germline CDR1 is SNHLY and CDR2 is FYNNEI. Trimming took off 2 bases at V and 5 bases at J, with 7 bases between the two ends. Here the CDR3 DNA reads TGTGCCAGCAGTGAATCAAGAGATCAGCCCCAGCATTTT. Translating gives CASSESRDQPQHF.

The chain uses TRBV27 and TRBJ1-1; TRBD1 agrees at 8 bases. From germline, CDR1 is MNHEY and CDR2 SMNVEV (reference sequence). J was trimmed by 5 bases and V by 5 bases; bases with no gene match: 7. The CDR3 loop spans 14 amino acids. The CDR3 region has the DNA TGTGCCAGCAGTCTAACTCGACAGGGGACTGAAGCTTTCTTT. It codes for CASSLTRQGTEAFF.